This passage covers 14 T cell receptor beta chains from one sample sequenced in a study of T cell repertoires in cytomegalovirus infection. No antigen is known for these receptors. Via MiXCR, TCRdb re-called the reads, giving one row per CDR3 protein. The sample includes 40,000 to 55,000 distinct CDR3 sequences, around 20% of them seen just once. The input for sequencing was CD8+ T cells from cultured PBMCs, taken from culture after CMV antigen stimulation. The receptors come from a human donor in good health (CMV status not recorded). Some clones in this sample may be carry-over from other donors' samples.

This clonotype was observed a handful of times. The chain employs TRBV7-9 and TRBJ1-4; unclear D gene. This CDR3 is built from 15 residues. Germline V gene sequence: CDR1 SEHNR, CDR2 FQNEAQ (reference sequence). The V and J ends lost 5 bases and 5 bases respectively, with 15 bases between them. CDR3 region: CASSRTGSTNEKLFF. Here the CDR3 DNA reads TGTGCCAGCAGCCGGACGGGCAGCACAAATGAAAAACTGTTTTTT. Combining the CDR3 with reference TRBV7-9 and TRBJ1-4 gives the whole variable domain DTGVSQNPRHKITKRGQNVTFRCDPISEHNRLYWYRQTLGQGPEFLTYFQNEAQLEKSRLLSDRFSAERPKGSFSTLEIQRTEQGDSAMYLCASSRTGSTNEKLFFGSGTQLSVL.

The gene calls are TRBV5-6 and TRBJ1-2, with D tentatively TRBD1 (5 bases). CDR3 length: 14 residues. The germline V gene encodes CDR1 SGHDT and CDR2 YYEEEE. Trimming took 0 bases from V and 5 from J, leaving 11 bases between them. The CDR3 DNA is TGTGCCAGCAGCTTGGCCCTAACAGGTTATGGCTACACCTTC. Amino acids: CASSLALTGYGYTF.

The chain has TRBV6-5 and TRBJ2-1, with 7 nucleotides matching TRBD2. J gave up 6 bases and V 0 bases, and 17 bases lay outside the gene matches. The germline V gene has CDR1 MNHEY and CDR2 SVGAGI. The CDR3 runs to 19 residues. The chain's CDR3 is CASSYSASSGFPGGNEQFF. As DNA, the CDR3 is TGTGCCAGCAGTTACTCGGCGTCTAGCGGATTCCCCGGAGGCAATGAGCAGTTCTTC.

The chain employs TRBV11-2 and TRBJ1-3; D unclear. Between the trimmed V and J ends, which lost 5 bases and 4 bases, there was a span of 12 bases. Germline CDR1 and CDR2: SGHAT and FQNNGV. There are 14 residues in the CDR3. The CDR3 reads CASSPGGWGNTIYF. The CDR3 DNA reads TGTGCCAGCAGCCCAGGTGGCTGGGGAAACACCATATATTTT.

This clonotype was picked up many times. One junction end does not reproduce the germline sequence, and a read error may be involved. The chain joins TRBV6-1 to TRBJ2-7; D possibly corresponds to TRBD2 (7 bases). The CDR3 has 14 amino acids. In germline, CDR1 is MNHNS, CDR2 SASEGT. CDR3 sequence: CATFTGGIRVGLHF. The CDR3 DNA is TGTGCCACTTTCACGGGGGGCATCCGAGTGGGACTCCACTTC.

The chain uses TRBV7-9 and TRBJ2-7; TRBD1 is a possible D gene (5 bases). The germline V gene encodes CDR1 SEHNR and CDR2 FQNEAQ (reference sequence). Deletions cut 4 bases from V and 2 bases from J, with 15 bases between. The CDR3 is 15 amino acids. The CDR3 nucleotides read TGTGCCAGCAGCTCGGACATACACTCCCCCTACGAGCAGTACTTC. Translated, it gives CASSSDIHSPYEQYF.

This clonotype was found a few times. The chain recombines TRBV12-3 or TRBV12-4 with TRBJ2-5, with 9 bases that match TRBD2. The J segment lost 3 bases and the V segment lost 5 bases, leaving 10 bases of the junction unmatched. The CDR3 runs 16 residues. The CDR3 nucleotides are TGTGCCAGCAGTGCCGAGACTAGCGGCTGGGAAGAGACCCAGTACTTC. This gives the protein CASSAETSGWEETQYF.

The chain carries TRBV7-9 and TRBJ1-2; 7 nucleotides line up with TRBD1. Germline V gives CDR1 SEHNR, CDR2 FQNEAQ (reference sequence). After removal of 3 bases from V and 6 bases from J, the junction contained 7 bases not matched to a gene. The CDR3 consists of 14 residues. The CDR3 DNA reads TGTGCCAGCAGCTTGACGGACAGGCTCCATGGCTACACCTTC. Amino acids: CASSLTDRLHGYTF.

J is TRBJ2-3 and V is TRBV11-2; D not certain. Germline lookup yields CDR1 SGHAT and CDR2 FQNNGV. This CDR3 has 12 residues. The V end lost 5 bases, the J end lost 3 bases, and 6 bases lay between the germline ends. CDR3 in amino acids: CASSRETDTQYF. The CDR3 bases are TGTGCCAGCAGCAGAGAGACAGATACGCAGTATTTT.

A few counts support this clonotype. J is TRBJ2-7 and V is TRBV10-3, with 8 positions matching TRBD1. Per germline, CDR1 ENHRY and CDR2 SYGVKD. The length of the CDR3 is 14 residues. The J segment lost 4 bases and the V segment lost 3 bases, leaving 5 bases of the junction unmatched. The CDR3 spells CAISDRGQTYEQYF. The CDR3 region has the DNA TGTGCCATCAGTGACAGGGGGCAGACTTACGAGCAGTACTTC.

Many counts were recorded for this clonotype. The chain has TRBV5-6 and TRBJ1-5, with 7 bases identical to TRBD1. After removal of 1 base from V and 0 bases from J, the junction contained 7 bases not matched to a gene. This CDR3 contains 17 residues. Germline V CDR1 and CDR2: SGHDT, YYEEEE. CDR3 loop: CASSLTQGVFSNQPQHF. The CDR3 nucleotides are TGTGCCAGCAGCTTGACCCAGGGGGTCTTTAGCAATCAGCCCCAGCATTTT.

This clonotype was seen more than once but under ten times. The rearrangement joins TRBV7-8 to TRBJ2-1, with 8 bases matching TRBD1. This CDR3 is 16 amino acids long. V trimming: 5 bases; J trimming: 3 bases; junction bases outside the gene matches: 9. Germline-derived CDR1 and CDR2 are SGHVS and FQNEAQ. The CDR3 loop is CASSVRGPAFYNEQFF. CDR3 nucleotides: TGTGCCAGCAGCGTCAGGGGGCCGGCGTTCTACAATGAGCAGTTCTTC. The variable domain in full, completed from reference TRBV7-8 and TRBJ2-1, reads GAGVSQSPRYKVAKRGQDVALRCDPISGHVSLFWYQQALGQGPEFLTYFQNEAQLDKSGLPSDRFFAERPEGSVSTLKIQRTQQEDSAVYLCASSVRGPAFYNEQFFGPGTRLTVL.

V usage is TRBV7-9 and J usage is TRBJ2-5; 10 bases line up with TRBD2. CDR3 length: 17 amino acids. CDR1 and CDR2 from the germline V gene are SEHNR and FQNEAQ (reference sequence). V trimming: 1 base; J trimming: 4 bases; junction bases outside the gene matches: 9. CDR3: CASSLGSASGSVETQYF. In DNA, the CDR3 is TGTGCCAGCAGCTTAGGCTCGGCTAGCGGGAGTGTAGAGACCCAGTACTTC.

This clonotype was counted a few times. The chain combines TRBV7-6 with TRBJ2-7; 8 bases fit TRBD2. The trim removed 3 bases at V and 2 bases at J, leaving 3 bases unmatched. The CDR3 is 14 amino acids. From germline, CDR1 is SGHVS and CDR2 FNYEAQ. Written as DNA, the CDR3 is TGTGCCAGCAGCTTGCAGACTAGCGCCTACGAGCAGTACTTC. Translated: CASSLQTSAYEQYF. Supplemented by reference TRBV7-6 and TRBJ2-7, the full variable domain reads GAGVSQSPRYKVTKRGQDVALRCDPISGHVSLYWYRQALGQGPEFLTYFNYEAQQDKSGLPNDRFSAERPEGSISTLTIQRTEQRDSAMYRCASSLQTSAYEQYFGPGTRLTVT.